This T cell receptor (beta chain) was sequenced for a study of blood T cell repertoires in COVID-19. This CDR3 has 15 residues. V shed 5 bases, J shed 3 bases, and the junction held 8 bases outside the gene matches. Germline assignment: CDR1 MNHEY and CDR2 SVGAGI. The method was immunoSEQ multiplex PCR; TCRdb's version includes in-frame clones alone and lacks a portion of them. Seen here are 110,000 to 150,000 clones, just over 85% observed once, and the top ten hold about 1.5%. This TCR came from a woman aged 55-70 years with acute or convalescent COVID-19. Sequenced input: peripheral blood. This rearrangement joins TRBV6-5 to TRBJ1-1, with 8 bases fitting TRBD1. CDR3 coding DNA: TGTGCCAGCAGTCAGGGGGCGCAAGGGTACACTGAAGCTTTCTTT. Its translation is CASSQGAQGYTEAFF.